Each of the 15 T cell receptor beta chains below was sequenced from the same sample in a study of shared clonotypes between healthy human individuals. Only in-frame clones appear in the TCRdb table, and some are missing; sequencing was by immunoSEQ multiplex PCR. Counted here are about 340,000 clones, 73% occurring once; the ten biggest clones make up less than 11%. The sequenced material came from memory CD4+ T cells sorted from blood. Subset specified: CD45RA-negative fraction. The receptors derive from a man between 25 and 39 years old in good health.

The chain carries TRBV7-8 and TRBJ2-2; tentatively, D is TRBD1 (6 bases). The CDR3 has 16 amino acids. The germline V and J ends were trimmed by 1 base and 4 bases, with 13 bases remaining between them. Germline CDR1 reads SGHVS; CDR2 reads FQNEAQ. In DNA form, the CDR3 reads TGTGCCAGCAGCTTAGTCTTCACAGGGCGCACCGGGGAGCTGTTTTTT. Encoded protein: CASSLVFTGRTGELFF.

In this sample, this clone turned up a few times. This chain joins TRBV27 and TRBJ2-7, with D tentatively TRBD1 (5 bases). V lost 6 bases and J lost 0, with 9 bases in between. This CDR3 has 13 amino acids. Germline V CDR1 and CDR2: MNHEY, SMNVEV (reference sequence). CDR3 sequence (DNA): TGTGCCAGCAGCCCAGGGAACTCCTACGAGCAGTACTTC. This encodes CASSPGNSYEQYF.

V and J are TRBV4-3 and TRBJ1-2; unclear D gene. Trimming left V 0 bases short and J 5 bases short, with 7 bases between. Germline V gene sequence: CDR1 LGHNA, CDR2 YSLEER. CDR3 size: 13 residues. As DNA, the CDR3 is TGCGCCAGCAGCCAAGACATTGGTTATGGCTACACCTTC. Protein sequence: CASSQDIGYGYTF.

This sequence joins TRBV18 and TRBJ2-7; TRBD1 matches 8 bases. Germline trimming cut 1 base from V and 3 bases from J; bases unmatched to any gene: 5. This CDR3 is built from 15 residues. Germline CDR1 KGHSH, CDR2 LQKENI. CDR3 nucleotide sequence: TGTGCCAGCTCACCACAAGCGACAGGGGTCTACGAGCAGTACTTC. This encodes CASSPQATGVYEQYF. Combining the CDR3 with reference TRBV18 and TRBJ2-7 gives the whole variable domain NAGVMQNPRHLVRRRGQEARLRCSPMKGHSHVYWYRQLPEEGLKFMVYLQKENIIDESGMPKERFSAEFPKEGPSILRIQQVVRGDSAAYFCASSPQATGVYEQYFGPGTRLTVT.

The chain has TRBV28 and TRBJ1-5; 8 bases agree with TRBD1. V was clipped by 9 bases and J by 6 bases; unmatched bases: 7. This CDR3 spans 13 amino acids. Germline lookup yields CDR1 MDHEN and CDR2 SYDVKM. The CDR3 DNA follows: TGTGCCAGTGTGGACAGGGTCGCTCAGCCCCAGCATTTT. The encoded protein is CASVDRVAQPQHF.

V is TRBV28 and J is TRBJ1-2; TRBD1 might be the D (6 bases). Between the trimmed V and J ends, which lost 3 bases and 8 bases, there was a span of 13 bases. This CDR3 is 13 amino acids long. Germline V gives CDR1 MDHEN, CDR2 SYDVKM. The CDR3 nucleotides read TGTGCCAGCAGTTTCGGCCAGGGGATGGGCTACACCTTC. Translated: CASSFGQGMGYTF.

V gene TRBV7-6 combines with J gene TRBJ2-7, with D possibly matching TRBD2 (5 bases). V lost 5 bases and J 3 bases, leaving 11 bases between the germline ends. The CDR3 runs 13 residues. CDR1 SGHVS and CDR2 FNYEAQ come from the germline V gene. The CDR3 bases are TGTGCCAGCAGCGACGGGAAAGACTACGAGCAGTACTTC. Translating it yields CASSDGKDYEQYF.

The table lists this clone with a few counts. This chain connects TRBV7-9 to TRBJ1-4, with a tentative D call TRBD1 (5 bases). CDR1 is SEHNR and CDR2 is FQNEAQ in the germline V gene (reference sequence). This CDR3 has 15 residues. V was shortened by 5 bases and J by 5 bases, with 15 bases between the two germline ends. The CDR3: CASSPWGGKNEKLFF. CDR3 DNA: TGTGCCAGCAGCCCATGGGGGGGAAAGAATGAAAAACTGTTTTTT.

The CDR3 loop is CASSLVLAGDYEQYF. The CDR3 region has the DNA TGTGCCAGCAGCTTAGTTCTAGCGGGGGACTACGAGCAGTACTTC. The chain employs TRBV7-2 and TRBJ2-7, with 10 bases matching TRBD2. J gave up 3 bases and V 1 base, and 3 bases lay outside the gene matches. CDR1 and CDR2 from the germline V gene are SGHTA and FQGNSA. The CDR3 has 15 residues.

The chain joins TRBV5-1 to TRBJ2-7, with 8 bases that match TRBD2. The CDR3 runs 16 residues. V shed 0 bases and J 4 bases; nucleotides not matched to a gene: 9. Germline CDR1 reads SGHRS; CDR2 reads YFSETQ. CDR3 nucleotide sequence: TGCGCCAGCAGCTTGGACATCTCCGGGACTAGGTACGAGCAGTACTTC. Amino acid sequence: CASSLDISGTRYEQYF.

This rearrangement joins TRBV2 to TRBJ2-5; maybe TRBD2 (6 bases). In germline, CDR1 is SNHLY, CDR2 FYNNEI. The V end was cut by 3 bases, the J end by 3 bases, with 20 bases between. The CDR3 covers 17 residues. CDR3 amino acids: CASSEGLAATVEETQYF. The CDR3 nucleotides are TGTGCCAGCAGTGAGGGGTTAGCGGCAACGGTGGAAGAGACCCAGTACTTC.

This chain links TRBV11-2 with TRBJ2-1; TRBD2 aligns across 14 bases. This CDR3 is 17 amino acids long. With V trimmed by 5 bases and J by 6 bases, 9 bases remained unmatched. Germline V CDR1 and CDR2: SGHAT, FQNNGV. CDR3 nucleotide sequence: TGTGCCAGCAGCCCACCTACCGGGACTAGCGGGAGCAATGAGCAGTTCTTC. As protein: CASSPPTGTSGSNEQFF.

The rearrangement uses TRBV7-9 and TRBJ2-3; 7 bases are shared with TRBD2. This CDR3 has 14 amino acids. Germline lookup yields CDR1 SEHNR and CDR2 FQNEAQ (reference sequence). The trim removed 4 bases at V and 0 bases at J, leaving 1 base unmatched. The CDR3 region is CASSSGLSTDTQYF. The CDR3 DNA reads TGTGCCAGCAGCTCGGGACTAAGCACAGATACGCAGTATTTT.

In this sample, this clone turned up a few times. The chain is built from TRBV6-1 and TRBJ1-5; TRBD1 is a possible D gene (5 bases). V lost 2 bases to trimming and J lost 1 base, with 12 bases between them. CDR3 length: 16 amino acids. Germline V gene sequence: CDR1 MNHNS, CDR2 SASEGT. The CDR3 region is CASSEKVGGSNQPQHF. Written as DNA, the CDR3 is TGTGCCAGCAGTGAAAAGGTGGGGGGAAGCAATCAGCCCCAGCATTTT.

This clone was found a few times. The gene calls are TRBV9 and TRBJ2-3; no reliable D call. CDR1 SGDLS and CDR2 YYNGEE come from the germline V gene. V gave up 4 bases and J gave up 2 bases, with 11 bases separating them. The CDR3 has 14 residues. CDR3 nucleotides: TGTGCCAGCAGCCCCGGCCTGACCACAGATACGCAGTATTTT. Amino acids: CASSPGLTTDTQYF.